A selection of T cell receptor beta chains follows, all from one sample in a study of blood T cell repertoires in COVID-19. TCRdb's table, derived via immunoSEQ multiplex PCR, lists solely in-frame clones and lacks some. The profile covers about 70,000 clones, with roughly 79% appearing a single time and over 20% taken by the ten largest. Sequenced: peripheral blood. The receptors derive from a man aged 65 to 79 with acute or convalescent COVID-19. Both conserved end residues are trimmed from each CDR3.

CDR3 length	V gene	J gene	CDR3 protein
13	TRBV5-1	TRBJ2-7	ASSLSAGTPLEQY
13	TRBV15	TRBJ2-7	ATSREGPQTGEQY
15	TRBV7-9	TRBJ2-3	ASSLRVTTGFTDTQY
15	TRBV9	TRBJ2-1	ASSFLPGLEVPNEQF
9	TRBV27	TRBJ2-3	ASSFYDTQY
11	TRBV28	TRBJ1-4	ATLRGSNEKLF
15	TRBV6-6	TRBJ2-1	ASSPRGRRAGYNEQF
13	TRBV6-4	TRBJ2-2	ASSVGLAGTGELF
13	TRBV4-1	TRBJ2-3	ASSPDRGGTDTQY
12	TRBV29-1	TRBJ1-2	SVDRTVPNYGYT
13	TRBV2	TRBJ2-7	ASSEWTSGMYEQY
13	TRBV7-9	TRBJ2-1	ASSLQGSSYNEQF
12	TRBV28	TRBJ2-7	ASRPTTGVHEQY
13	TRBV19	TRBJ1-5	ASSTGTGSNQPQH
12	TRBV19	TRBJ2-2	ASSMRENTGELF
12	TRBV18	TRBJ1-2	ASSPPQGARGYT
9	TRBV18	TRBJ2-5	ASQGEETQY
12	TRBV7-8	TRBJ1-1	ASSLNRGYTEAF
10	TRBV24-1	TRBJ2-1	ATSSGVNEQF
12	TRBV10-3	TRBJ2-1	AISVGTSTNEQF
13	TRBV2	TRBJ2-3	ASLPGLAGVDTQY
11	TRBV19	TRBJ1-1	ASSKTTATEAF
14	TRBV19	TRBJ1-5	ASSPTGANNNQPQH
13	TRBV28	TRBJ1-2	ASSLFAAGVDGYT
13	TRBV5-5	TRBJ2-3	ASSEDRGRTDTQY
13	TRBV7-3	TRBJ1-1	ASSLSATTSGAAF
13	TRBV28	TRBJ1-1	ASRTGLRGDTEAF
13	TRBV4-2	TRBJ2-7	ASSQGTTATYEQY